These 6 T cell receptor beta chains share one sample of origin, sequenced in a study of T cell responses to AZD1222 COVID-19 vaccine. Profiled with immunoSEQ multiplex PCR; TCRdb holds only in-frame clones, not every one. The sample lists 130,000 to 150,000 clones, roughly 91% occurring once. The source material was peripheral blood, sampled on day 0 of AZD1222 vaccination. The source is an adult in good health.

The chain couples TRBV5-5 to TRBJ1-3, with D unresolved. Germline values: CDR1 SGHKS, CDR2 YYEKEE (reference sequence). The CDR3 runs 16 residues. The ends were cut back, 0 bases at V and 0 bases at J, with 10 bases in the middle. CDR3 nucleotide sequence: TGTGCCAGCAGCTTGGTCCCTACGAGCTCTGGAAACACCATATATTTT. It is translated as CASSLVPTSSGNTIYF. The full variable domain, its missing parts supplied by reference TRBV5-5 and TRBJ1-3, is DAGVTQSPTHLIKTRGQQVTLRCSPISGHKSVSWYQQVLGQGPQFIFQYYEKEERGRGNFPDRFSARQFPNYSSELNVNALLLGDSALYLCASSLVPTSSGNTIYFGEGSWLTVV.

This clone was counted a few times. V gene TRBV19 combines with J gene TRBJ1-3, with TRBD1 identical over 10 bases. The V and J ends lost 7 bases and 1 base, in that order; junction bases with no gene match: 10. Germline V gene data show CDR1 as LNHDA and CDR2 as SQIVND (reference sequence). The CDR3 spans 17 residues. The CDR3 region is CASKGGQGGRSGNTIYF. Written as DNA, the CDR3 is TGTGCCAGTAAAGGCGGACAGGGGGGGAGATCTGGAAACACCATATATTTT.

The chain carries TRBV7-9 and TRBJ1-2, with 9 positions matching TRBD1. The CDR3 is made up of 15 amino acids. V lost 5 bases to trimming and J lost 7 bases; unmatched junction nucleotides: 11. CDR1 is SEHNR and CDR2 is FQNEAQ in the germline V gene (reference sequence). The CDR3 bases are TGTGCCAGCAGCAGCGGGACAGGGTTTCTGGGTGGCTACACCTTC. Protein product: CASSSGTGFLGGYTF. Variable domain in full (rest from reference TRBV7-9 and TRBJ1-2): DTGVSQNPRHKITKRGQNVTFRCDPISEHNRLYWYRQTLGQGPEFLTYFQNEAQLEKSRLLSDRFSAERPKGSFSTLEIQRTEQGDSAMYLCASSSGTGFLGGYTFGSGTRLTVV.

The J gene is TRBJ2-7, the V gene TRBV30, with 7 bases aligning to TRBD2. The CDR3 is 13 residues long. Germline V gene sequence: CDR1 GTSNPN, CDR2 SVGIG (reference sequence). The CDR3 DNA reads as TGTGCTGGCGGGTCTAGCGGTACCTACGAGCAGTACTTC. This encodes CAGGSSGTYEQYF.

The chain recombines TRBV27 with TRBJ2-7; unclear D gene. V shed 7 bases and J shed 7 bases, with 8 bases lying between them. The CDR3 has 10 amino acids. The germline V gene has CDR1 MNHEY and CDR2 SMNVEV (reference sequence). This CDR3 is CASTLGEQYF. The CDR3 bases are TGTGCCAGCACCCTGGGGGAGCAGTACTTC.

The chain recombines TRBV14 with TRBJ1-3; maybe TRBD1 (6 bases). Trimming removed 4 bases at V and 4 bases at J, with 11 bases between. In germline, CDR1 is SGHDN, CDR2 FVKESK. The CDR3 spans 14 residues. CDR3 loop: CASSPGTPGNTIYF. CDR3 DNA: TGTGCCAGCAGCCCAGGGACACCCGGAAACACCATATATTTT.